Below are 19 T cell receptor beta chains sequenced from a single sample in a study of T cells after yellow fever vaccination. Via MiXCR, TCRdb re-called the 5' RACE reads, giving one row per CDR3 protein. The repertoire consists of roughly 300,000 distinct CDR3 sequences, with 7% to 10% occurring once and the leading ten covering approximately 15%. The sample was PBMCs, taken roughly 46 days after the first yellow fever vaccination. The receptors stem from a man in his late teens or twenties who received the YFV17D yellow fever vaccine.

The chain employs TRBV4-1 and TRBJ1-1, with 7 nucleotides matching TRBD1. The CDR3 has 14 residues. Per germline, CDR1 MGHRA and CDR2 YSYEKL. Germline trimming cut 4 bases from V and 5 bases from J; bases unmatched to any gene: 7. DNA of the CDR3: TGCGCCAGCAGCCGAGAAGGGGGCGTGACTGAAGCTTTCTTT. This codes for CASSREGGVTEAFF.

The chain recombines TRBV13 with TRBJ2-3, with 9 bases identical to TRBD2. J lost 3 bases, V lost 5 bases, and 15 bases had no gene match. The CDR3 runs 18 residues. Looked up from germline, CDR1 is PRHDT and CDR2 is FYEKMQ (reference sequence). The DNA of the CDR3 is TGTGCCAGCAGCAGAGACTGGGCCTGCGGGGGGGCTACAGATACGCAGTATTTT. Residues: CASSRDWACGGATDTQYF.

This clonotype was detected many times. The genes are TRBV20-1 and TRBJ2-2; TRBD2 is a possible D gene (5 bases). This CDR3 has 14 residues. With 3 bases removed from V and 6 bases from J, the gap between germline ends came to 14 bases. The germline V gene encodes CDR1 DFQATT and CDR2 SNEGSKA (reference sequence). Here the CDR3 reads CSASSASWAGELFF. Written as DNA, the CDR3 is TGCAGTGCTAGTTCGGCTAGCTGGGCCGGGGAGCTGTTTTTT.

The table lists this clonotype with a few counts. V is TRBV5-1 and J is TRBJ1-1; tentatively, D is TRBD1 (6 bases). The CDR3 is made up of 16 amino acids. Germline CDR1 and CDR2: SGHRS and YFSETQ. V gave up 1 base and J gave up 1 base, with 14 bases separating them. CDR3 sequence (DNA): TGCGCCAGCAGCTTGTGGGAGACAGGTTGGAACACTGAAGCTTTCTTT. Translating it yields CASSLWETGWNTEAFF.

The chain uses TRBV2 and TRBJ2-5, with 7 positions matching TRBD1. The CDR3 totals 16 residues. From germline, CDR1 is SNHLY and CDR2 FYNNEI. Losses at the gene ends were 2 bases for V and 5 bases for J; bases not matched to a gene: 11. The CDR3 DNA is TGTGCCAGCAGTGAACAGGCGAGGACAGGTGTGGAGACCCAGTACTTC. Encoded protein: CASSEQARTGVETQYF.

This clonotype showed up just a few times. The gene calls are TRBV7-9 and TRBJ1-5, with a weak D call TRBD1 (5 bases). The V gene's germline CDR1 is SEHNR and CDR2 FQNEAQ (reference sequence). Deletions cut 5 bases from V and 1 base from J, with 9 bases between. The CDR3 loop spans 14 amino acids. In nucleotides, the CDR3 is TGTGCCAGCAGCCCTTCAGGGAGCAATCAGCCCCAGCATTTT. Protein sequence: CASSPSGSNQPQHF.

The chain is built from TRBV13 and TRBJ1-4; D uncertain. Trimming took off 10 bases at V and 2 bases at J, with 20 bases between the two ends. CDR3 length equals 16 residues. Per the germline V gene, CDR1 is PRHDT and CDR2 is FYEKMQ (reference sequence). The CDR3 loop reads CAMGPGLFCTNEKLFF. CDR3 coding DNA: TGTGCCATGGGCCCCGGGCTCTTCTGCACTAATGAAAAACTGTTTTTT.

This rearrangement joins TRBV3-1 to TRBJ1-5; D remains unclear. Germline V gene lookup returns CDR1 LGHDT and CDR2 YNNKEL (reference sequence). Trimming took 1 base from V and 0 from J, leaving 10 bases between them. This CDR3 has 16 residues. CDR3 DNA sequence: TGTGCCAGCAGCCAAGGTATGGTGGTTAGCAATCAGCCCCAGCATTTT. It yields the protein CASSQGMVVSNQPQHF.

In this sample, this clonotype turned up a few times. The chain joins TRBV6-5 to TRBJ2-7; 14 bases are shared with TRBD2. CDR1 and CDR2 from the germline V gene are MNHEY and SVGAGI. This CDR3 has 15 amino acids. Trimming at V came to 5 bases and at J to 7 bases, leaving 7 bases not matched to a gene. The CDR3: CASSNGLAGGREQYF. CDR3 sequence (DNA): TGTGCCAGCAGTAACGGACTAGCGGGGGGCCGTGAGCAGTACTTC.

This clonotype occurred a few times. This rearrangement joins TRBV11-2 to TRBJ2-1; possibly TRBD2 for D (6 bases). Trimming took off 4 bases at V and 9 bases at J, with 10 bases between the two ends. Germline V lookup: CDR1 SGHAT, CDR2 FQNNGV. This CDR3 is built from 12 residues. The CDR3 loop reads CASSSGLREQFF. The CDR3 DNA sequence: TGTGCCAGCAGCTCCGGACTACGTGAGCAGTTCTTC.

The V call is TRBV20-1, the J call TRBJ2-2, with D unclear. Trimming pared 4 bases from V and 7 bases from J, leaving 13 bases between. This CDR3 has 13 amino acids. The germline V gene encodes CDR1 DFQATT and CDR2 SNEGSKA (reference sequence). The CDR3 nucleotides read TGCAGTGCTAAGGGATCAATAAGCGGGGAGCTGTTTTTT. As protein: CSAKGSISGELFF.

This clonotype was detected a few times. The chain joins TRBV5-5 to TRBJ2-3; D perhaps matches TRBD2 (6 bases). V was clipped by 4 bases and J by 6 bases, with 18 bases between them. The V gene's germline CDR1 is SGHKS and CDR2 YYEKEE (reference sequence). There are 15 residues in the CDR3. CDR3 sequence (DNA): TGTGCCAGCAGCCTCGGCTCGGGGGTTAAGGATACGCAGTATTTT. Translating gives CASSLGSGVKDTQYF.

The CDR3 nucleotides are TGTGCCAGCAGCCGCCGGCCGGGTCAGCCCCAGCATTTT. The encoded protein is CASSRRPGQPQHF. The chain is built from TRBV7-2 and TRBJ1-5; D call uncertain. The CDR3 runs 13 residues. V lost 5 bases to trimming and J lost 6 bases, with 11 bases between them. Germline CDR1 reads SGHTA; CDR2 reads FQGNSA.

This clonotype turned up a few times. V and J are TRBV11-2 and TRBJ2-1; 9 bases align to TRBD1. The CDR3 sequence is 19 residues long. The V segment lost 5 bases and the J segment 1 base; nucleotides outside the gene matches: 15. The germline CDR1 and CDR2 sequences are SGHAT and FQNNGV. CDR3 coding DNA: TGTGCCAGCAGCCGGAGACCGGGACAGGGCCCGATGTCCTACAATGAGCAGTTCTTC. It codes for CASSRRPGQGPMSYNEQFF. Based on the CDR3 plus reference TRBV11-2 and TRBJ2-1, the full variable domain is EAGVAQSPRYKIIEKRQSVAFWCNPISGHATLYWYQQILGQGPKLLIQFQNNGVVDDSQLPKDRFSAERLKGVDSTLKIQPAKLEDSAVYLCASSRRPGQGPMSYNEQFFGPGTRLTVL.

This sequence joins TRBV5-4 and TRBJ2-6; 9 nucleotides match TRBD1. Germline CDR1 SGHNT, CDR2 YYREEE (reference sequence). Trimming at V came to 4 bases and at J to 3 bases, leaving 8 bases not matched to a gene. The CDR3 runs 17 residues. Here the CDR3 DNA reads TGTGCCAGCAGCCCGGGGGACAGGGTAAATGGGGCCAACGTCCTGACTTTC. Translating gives CASSPGDRVNGANVLTF.

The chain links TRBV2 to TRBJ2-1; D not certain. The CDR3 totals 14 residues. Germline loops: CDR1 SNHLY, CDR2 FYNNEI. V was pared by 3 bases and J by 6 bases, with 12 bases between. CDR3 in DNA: TGTGCCAGCAGTGATGTGATTTCGGGCAATGAGCAGTTCTTC. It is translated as CASSDVISGNEQFF.

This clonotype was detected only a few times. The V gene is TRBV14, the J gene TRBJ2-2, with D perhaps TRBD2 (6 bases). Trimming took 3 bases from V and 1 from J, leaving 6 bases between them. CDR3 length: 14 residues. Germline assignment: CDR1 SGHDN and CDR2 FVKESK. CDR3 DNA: TGTGCCAGCAGCCAGCGGGGGAACACCGGGGAGCTGTTTTTT. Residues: CASSQRGNTGELFF.

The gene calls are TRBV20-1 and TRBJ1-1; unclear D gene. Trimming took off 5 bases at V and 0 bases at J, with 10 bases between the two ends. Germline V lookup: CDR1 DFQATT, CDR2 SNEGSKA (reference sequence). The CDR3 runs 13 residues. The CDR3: CSAVSFMNTEAFF. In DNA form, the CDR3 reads TGCAGTGCTGTCAGCTTCATGAACACTGAAGCTTTCTTT.

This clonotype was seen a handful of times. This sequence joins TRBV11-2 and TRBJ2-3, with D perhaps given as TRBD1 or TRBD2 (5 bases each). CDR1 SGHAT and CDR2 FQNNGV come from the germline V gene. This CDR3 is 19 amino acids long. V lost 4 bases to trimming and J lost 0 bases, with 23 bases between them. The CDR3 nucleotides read TGTGCCAGCAGCTCACCAACAATTACCGGGACCCAGAGCACAGATACGCAGTATTTT. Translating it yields CASSSPTITGTQSTDTQYF.